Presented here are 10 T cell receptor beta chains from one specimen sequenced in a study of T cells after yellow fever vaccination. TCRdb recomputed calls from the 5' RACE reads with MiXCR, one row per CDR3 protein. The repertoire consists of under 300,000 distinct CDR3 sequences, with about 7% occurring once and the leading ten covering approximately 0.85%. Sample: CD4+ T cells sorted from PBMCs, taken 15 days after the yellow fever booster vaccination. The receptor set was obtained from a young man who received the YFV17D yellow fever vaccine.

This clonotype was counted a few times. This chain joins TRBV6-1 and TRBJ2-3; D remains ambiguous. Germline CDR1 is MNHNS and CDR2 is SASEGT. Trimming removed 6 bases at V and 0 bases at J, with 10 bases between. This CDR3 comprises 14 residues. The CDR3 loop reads CASSGPVSTDTQYF. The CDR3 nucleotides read TGTGCCAGCAGCGGCCCGGTTAGCACAGATACGCAGTATTTT.

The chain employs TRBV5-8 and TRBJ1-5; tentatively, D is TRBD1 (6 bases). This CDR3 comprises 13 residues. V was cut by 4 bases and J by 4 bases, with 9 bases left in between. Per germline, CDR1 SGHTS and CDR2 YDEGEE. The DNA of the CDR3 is TGTGCCAGCAGCCAGACAGGAAATCAGCCCCAGCATTTT. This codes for CASSQTGNQPQHF.

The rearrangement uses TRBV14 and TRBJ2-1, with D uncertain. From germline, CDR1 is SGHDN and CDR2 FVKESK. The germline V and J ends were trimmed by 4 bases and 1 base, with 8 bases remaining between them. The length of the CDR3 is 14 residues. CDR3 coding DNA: TGTGCCAGCAGCCGGTTAGCTTCCTACAATGAGCAGTTCTTC. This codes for CASSRLASYNEQFF.

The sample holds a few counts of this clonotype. The CDR3 loop is CASSQGFLAGGGNEQFF. CDR3 bases: TGTGCCAGCAGCCAAGGGTTCCTAGCGGGAGGGGGGAATGAGCAGTTCTTC. This sequence joins TRBV3-1 and TRBJ2-1; 12 positions agree with TRBD2. Germline V gene lookup returns CDR1 LGHDT and CDR2 YNNKEL (reference sequence). The CDR3 runs to 17 residues. The ends lost 1 base at V and 7 bases at J; junction bases unmatched: 8.

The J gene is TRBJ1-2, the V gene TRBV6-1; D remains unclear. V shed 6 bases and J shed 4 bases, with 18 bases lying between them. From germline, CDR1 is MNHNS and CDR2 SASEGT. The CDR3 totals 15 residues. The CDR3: CASRRDRTLSYGYTF. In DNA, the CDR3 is TGTGCCAGCAGACGAGACCGAACCCTATCCTATGGCTACACCTTC.

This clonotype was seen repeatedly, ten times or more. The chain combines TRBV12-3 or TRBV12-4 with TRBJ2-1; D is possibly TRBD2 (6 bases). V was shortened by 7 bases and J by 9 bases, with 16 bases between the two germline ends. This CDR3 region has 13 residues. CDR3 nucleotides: TGTGCCAGCAACACTTCACCAGCGGGTGAGCAGTTCTTC. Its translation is CASNTSPAGEQFF.

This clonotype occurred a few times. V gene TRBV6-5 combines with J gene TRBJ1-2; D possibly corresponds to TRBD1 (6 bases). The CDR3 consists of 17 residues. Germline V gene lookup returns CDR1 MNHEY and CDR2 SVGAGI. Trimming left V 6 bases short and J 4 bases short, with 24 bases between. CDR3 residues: CASSLSPGDLGVYGYTF. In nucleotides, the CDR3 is TGTGCCAGCAGCCTTTCGCCAGGGGACCTTGGAGTCTATGGCTACACCTTC.

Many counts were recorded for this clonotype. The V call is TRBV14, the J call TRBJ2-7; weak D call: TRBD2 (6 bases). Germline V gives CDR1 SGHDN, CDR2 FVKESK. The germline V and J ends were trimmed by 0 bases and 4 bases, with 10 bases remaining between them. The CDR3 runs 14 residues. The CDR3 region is CASSQDGLRYEQYF. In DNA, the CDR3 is TGTGCCAGCAGCCAAGACGGACTACGGTACGAGCAGTACTTC.

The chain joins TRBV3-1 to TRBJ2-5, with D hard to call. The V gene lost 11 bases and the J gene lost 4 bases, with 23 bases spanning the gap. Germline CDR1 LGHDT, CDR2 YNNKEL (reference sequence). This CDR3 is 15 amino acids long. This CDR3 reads CASSGRSLVRETQYF. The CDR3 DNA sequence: TGTGCCTCCTCCGGCCGGTCCCTCGTCCGAGAGACCCAGTACTTC.

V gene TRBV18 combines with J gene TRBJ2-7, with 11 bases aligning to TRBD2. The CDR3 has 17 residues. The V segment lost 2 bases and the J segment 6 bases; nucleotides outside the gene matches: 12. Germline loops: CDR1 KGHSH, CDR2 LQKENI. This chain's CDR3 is CASSPTSGRSTITEQYF. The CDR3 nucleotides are TGTGCCAGCTCACCAACTAGCGGGAGAAGCACTATAACCGAGCAGTACTTC.